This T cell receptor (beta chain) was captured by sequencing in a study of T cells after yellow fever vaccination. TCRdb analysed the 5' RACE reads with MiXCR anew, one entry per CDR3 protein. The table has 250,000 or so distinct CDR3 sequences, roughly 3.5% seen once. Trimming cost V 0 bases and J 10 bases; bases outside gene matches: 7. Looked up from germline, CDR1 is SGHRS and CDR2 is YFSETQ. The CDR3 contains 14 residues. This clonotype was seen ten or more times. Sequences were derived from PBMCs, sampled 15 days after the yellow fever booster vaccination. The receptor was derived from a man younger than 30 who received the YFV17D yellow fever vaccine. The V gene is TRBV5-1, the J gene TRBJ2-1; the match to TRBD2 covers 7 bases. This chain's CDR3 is CASSLEASGGEQFF. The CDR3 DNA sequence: TGCGCCAGCAGCTTGGAGGCTAGCGGCGGGGAGCAGTTCTTC.